The 9 T cell receptor beta chains given below trace back to one sample, sequenced in a study of a mutant IDH1 vaccine in newly diagnosed glioma. Sequenced by immunoSEQ multiplex PCR; TCRdb stores in-frame clones only, minus some. The data contain fewer than 70,000 clones, 84% of them singletons. Their recognized antigens are unknown. Indicated time point: week 11, during vaccination. Vaccination comprised doses that each held 300 ug of mutant IDH1 20-mer peptide, plus topical imiquimod. Sequenced here: PBMCs, sampled from a glioma patient whose treatment included an IDH1 peptide vaccine. These receptors were collected from a man aged 25 to 40 with glioma.

This clone was seen just once. The chain carries TRBV28 and TRBJ2-1; D is unresolved. Per the germline V gene, CDR1 is MDHEN and CDR2 is SYDVKM. V lost 4 bases and J 0 bases, leaving 13 bases between the germline ends. The CDR3 is made up of 16 amino acids. The DNA of the CDR3 is TGTGCCAGCAGTTACCCCGTTCATAGCTCCTACAATGAGCAGTTCTTC. It encodes CASSYPVHSSYNEQFF.

V and J are TRBV19 and TRBJ1-1, with D perhaps matching TRBD1 (5 bases). Germline V gene lookup returns CDR1 LNHDA and CDR2 SQIVND (reference sequence). The CDR3 is 13 residues long. Trimming left V 5 bases short and J 0 bases short, with 7 bases between. The CDR3, as DNA: TGTGCCAGTAGTGAGACAGTGAACACTGAAGCTTTCTTT. As protein: CASSETVNTEAFF.

The rearrangement links TRBV20-1 to TRBJ1-1; D ambiguous. The CDR3 runs to 11 residues. The V end lost 1 base, the J end lost 5 bases, and 5 bases lay between the germline ends. Looked up from germline, CDR1 is DFQATT and CDR2 is SNEGSKA (reference sequence). The CDR3 sequence is CSARARTEAFF. The CDR3 nucleotides read TGCAGTGCTAGAGCGCGTACTGAAGCTTTCTTT.

The chain uses TRBV19 and TRBJ2-1, with a weak D call TRBD1 (6 bases). V dropped 3 bases and J dropped 10 bases, with 13 bases sitting between them. The CDR3 covers 13 residues. Per germline, CDR1 LNHDA and CDR2 SQIVND (reference sequence). The CDR3 is CASSIGPQGEQFF. CDR3 sequence (DNA): TGTGCCAGTAGTATTGGGCCCCAGGGGGAGCAGTTCTTC.

The chain combines TRBV19 with TRBJ2-7; 7 nucleotides align to TRBD1. V lost 1 base and J lost 1; bases outside the gene matches: 1. CDR1 and CDR2 from the germline V gene are LNHDA and SQIVND (reference sequence). CDR3 length: 14 residues. This CDR3 reads CASSIGTGSYEQYF. CDR3 DNA: TGTGCCAGTAGTATAGGGACAGGATCCTACGAGCAGTACTTC.

DNA of the CDR3: TGTGCCAGCAGCGGCGCTGGGGGCAATCAGCCCCAGCATTTT. Amino acid sequence: CASSGAGGNQPQHF. The V and J genes are TRBV9 and TRBJ1-5, with D uncertain. The V end lost 3 bases, the J end lost 2 bases, and 9 bases lay between the germline ends. The CDR3 sequence is 14 residues long. CDR1 is SGDLS and CDR2 is YYNGEE in the germline V gene.

This chain uses TRBV27 with TRBJ2-7; 9 bases map to TRBD1. CDR3 length: 16 residues. The germline V gene has CDR1 MNHEY and CDR2 SMNVEV (reference sequence). The trim removed 3 bases at V and 2 bases at J, leaving 8 bases unmatched. This CDR3 is CASSLFIGQGTYEQYF. CDR3 bases: TGTGCCAGCAGTTTGTTCATCGGACAGGGGACCTACGAGCAGTACTTC.

The V gene is TRBV7-9, the J gene TRBJ2-7, with 9 nucleotides matching TRBD2. CDR1 SEHNR and CDR2 FQNEAQ come from the germline V gene (reference sequence). This CDR3 comprises 14 residues. J lost 5 bases, V lost 5 bases, and 7 bases had no gene match. Here the CDR3 reads CASSTTSGSHEQYF. CDR3 DNA: TGTGCCAGCAGCACGACTAGCGGATCCCACGAGCAGTACTTC. The entire variable domain, with the rest obtained from reference TRBV7-9 and TRBJ2-7, is as follows: DTGVSQNPRHKITKRGQNVTFRCDPISEHNRLYWYRQTLGQGPEFLTYFQNEAQLEKSRLLSDRFSAERPKGSFSTLEIQRTEQGDSAMYLCASSTTSGSHEQYFGPGTRLTVT.

The chain is built from TRBV7-8 and TRBJ1-4, with 11 bases identical to TRBD1. The CDR3 is 15 residues long. From germline, CDR1 is SGHVS and CDR2 FQNEAQ. Trimming cost V 1 base and J 7 bases; bases outside gene matches: 2. The CDR3 nucleotides read TGTGCCAGCAGCTTAGGCGGGACAGGGGGTGAAAAACTGTTTTTT. Translation gives CASSLGGTGGEKLFF. The whole variable domain, filled in from reference TRBV7-8 and TRBJ1-4, reads GAGVSQSPRYKVAKRGQDVALRCDPISGHVSLFWYQQALGQGPEFLTYFQNEAQLDKSGLPSDRFFAERPEGSVSTLKIQRTQQEDSAVYLCASSLGGTGGEKLFFGSGTQLSVL.